The clone carrying this TCR beta chain registers medium-sized (0.01 to 0.1%) by frequency. The target antigen is unknown. The data derive from a study of CD8 T cells in cerebrospinal fluid in Alzheimer's disease. Study observations and caveats: Versus healthy subjects, Alzheimer's patients more often had clones of at least 3%. The largest CSF clone was proportionally bigger in mild cognitive impairment or Alzheimer's disease than controls.

Using the 10x single-cell sequencing reads, TCRdb records one entry per CDR3 protein without DNA. The sample has approximately 1,500 distinct CDR3 sequences; the top ten hold roughly 11%. Germline-derived CDR1 and CDR2 are SGHKS and YYEKEE (reference sequence). The length of the CDR3 is 14 residues. For droplet-based sequencing, live CSF cells were sorted using a live/dead marker. The source material was cerebrospinal fluid. The chain has TRBV5-5 and TRBJ1-5. The TCR originated in a human donor with mild cognitive impairment. This chain's CDR3 is CASSWEPGNQPQHF.